The clone carrying this T cell receptor beta chain was observed a single time. Germline V gives CDR1 SGHNT, CDR2 YYREEE (reference sequence). Trimming took off 0 bases at V and 5 bases at J, with 9 bases between the two ends. The CDR3 loop spans 13 amino acids. The record originates from a study of blood T cell repertoires in COVID-19. Only in-frame clones appear in the TCRdb table, and some are missing; sequencing was by immunoSEQ multiplex PCR. The profile shows around 260,000 clones, approximately 86% of them singletons. What was sequenced was peripheral blood. The chain recombines TRBV5-4 with TRBJ2-7; maybe TRBD1 (5 bases). This TCR came from a human donor with COVID-19, enrolled during active disease. The donor label of this sample is uncertain. CDR3 loop: CASSLVGADEQYF. Here the CDR3 DNA reads TGTGCCAGCAGCTTGGTTGGGGCAGACGAGCAGTACTTC.